Each of the 9 T cell receptor beta chains below was sequenced from the same sample in a study of blood T cells in healthy people across ages. Primed by a sample-barcoded 5' primer and a J-beta primer mix, a second PCR proceeded for about 7 to 11 cycles. TCRdb re-analysed the 5' RACE reads in MiXCR, keeping a single row per CDR3 protein. The data hold 1.5 million to 2 million distinct CDR3 sequences, with 35% to 50% observed a single time. The specimen was blood. These receptors were collected from a human donor in good health.

This clonotype was counted only a few times. The chain links TRBV3-1 to TRBJ2-7; perhaps D is TRBD1 or TRBD2 (5 bases each). Looked up from germline, CDR1 is LGHDT and CDR2 is YNNKEL (reference sequence). The CDR3 runs 15 residues. The ends were cut back, 1 base at V and 0 bases at J, with 10 bases in the middle. The CDR3, as DNA: TGTGCCAGCAGCCAAGGGGGGACGGACTCCTACGAGCAGTACTTC. It specifies CASSQGGTDSYEQYF.

J is TRBJ2-7 and V is TRBV7-9, with 7 bases fitting TRBD1. The CDR3 contains 16 residues. Germline trimming cut 2 bases from V and 9 bases from J; bases unmatched to any gene: 16. CDR1 is SEHNR and CDR2 is FQNEAQ in the germline V gene (reference sequence). CDR3 residues: CASSLSSGGTPSGQYF. The CDR3 DNA reads TGTGCCAGCAGCTTAAGTTCAGGGGGAACCCCGAGCGGGCAGTACTTC.

The V and J genes are TRBV10-3 and TRBJ2-5; 9 positions match TRBD2. This CDR3 region has 14 residues. Trimming cost V 5 bases and J 3 bases; bases outside gene matches: 4. Germline V gene sequence: CDR1 ENHRY, CDR2 SYGVKD. The CDR3 sequence: CAISRASGEETQYF. The CDR3 DNA sequence: TGTGCCATCAGTCGGGCTAGCGGGGAAGAGACCCAGTACTTC.

A few counts support this clonotype. The V call is TRBV20-1, the J call TRBJ1-6; perhaps TRBD1 as D (6 bases). Germline loops: CDR1 DFQATT, CDR2 SNEGSKA (reference sequence). There are 19 residues in the CDR3. The ends were cut back, 0 bases at V and 0 bases at J, with 18 bases in the middle. CDR3: CSARDGPSTGSSYNSPLHF. CDR3 in DNA: TGCAGTGCTAGAGATGGCCCTTCTACAGGGAGCTCCTATAATTCACCCCTCCACTTT.

The rearrangement links TRBV28 to TRBJ1-2, with 10 bases identical to TRBD1. Germline trimming cut 3 bases from V and 1 base from J; bases unmatched to any gene: 8. The germline V gene has CDR1 MDHEN and CDR2 SYDVKM. The CDR3 contains 17 residues. CDR3 sequence: CASSFLGTGVFNYGYTF. The CDR3 nucleotides read TGTGCCAGCAGTTTTCTGGGGACAGGGGTATTTAACTATGGCTACACCTTC.

The genes are TRBV9 and TRBJ1-2, with D possibly being TRBD1 (5 bases). Germline V gene lookup returns CDR1 SGDLS and CDR2 YYNGEE. The CDR3 has 14 amino acids. Trimming shortened V by 4 bases and J by 1 base, and 11 bases separated the two germline ends. For the CDR3, the DNA is TGTGCCAGCAGCCATGACAGCTTTAACTATGGCTACACCTTC. It translates to CASSHDSFNYGYTF.

V and J are TRBV5-6 and TRBJ1-2, with 7 bases that match TRBD1. The CDR3 runs 17 residues. V lost 1 base to trimming and J lost 3 bases; unmatched junction nucleotides: 12. Germline lookup yields CDR1 SGHDT and CDR2 YYEEEE. The CDR3 protein is CASSLFAGGGGYYGYTF. Here the CDR3 DNA reads TGTGCCAGCAGCTTGTTTGCAGGGGGTGGAGGATACTATGGCTACACCTTC.

The rearrangement uses TRBV27 and TRBJ1-5; 7 bases map to TRBD1. This CDR3 region has 15 residues. Germline loops: CDR1 MNHEY, CDR2 SMNVEV (reference sequence). J lost 4 bases, V lost 2 bases, and 5 bases had no gene match. CDR3 DNA sequence: TGTGCCAGCAGTTTAACAGGGGATAGGAATCAGCCCCAGCATTTT. This sequence encodes CASSLTGDRNQPQHF.

V and J are TRBV7-8 and TRBJ2-2, with 10 bases identical to TRBD2. The germline gives CDR1 SGHVS, CDR2 FQNEAQ. CDR3 length: 16 amino acids. V trimming: 1 base; J trimming: 7 bases; junction bases outside the gene matches: 6. The CDR3 here is CASSLVSGGACGELFF. CDR3 DNA sequence: TGTGCCAGCAGCTTAGTCAGCGGGGGGGCGTGCGGGGAGCTGTTTTTT.